This T cell receptor beta chain was obtained from a study of T cell repertoires in aging, cancer and after chemotherapy. Germline V CDR1 and CDR2: LNHDA, SQIVND (reference sequence). V was trimmed by 5 bases and J by 7 bases, leaving 11 bases between them. CDR3 size: 12 residues. Amplification of TCR beta used genomic DNA extracted from peripheral blood. TRB rearrangements spanning V, D and J were amplified using mixed TRB-A/B primers. TCRdb ran MiXCR on the multiplex PCR reads and lists one entry per CDR3 protein. The sample lists about 8,000 distinct CDR3 sequences, around 50% occurring once. The chain carries TRBV19 and TRBJ1-1, with D possibly being TRBD1 (5 bases). The sample taken for sequencing was blood. The receptor comes from a human donor in good health. CDR3 sequence reads: CASSVRQFEAFF. CDR3 nucleotide sequence: TGTGCCAGTAGTGTCCGACAGTTTGAAGCTTTCTTT.